Each of the 31 T cell receptor beta chains below was sequenced from the same sample in a study of blood T cells in healthy people across ages. Through a sample-barcoded 5' primer and a J-beta primer mix, a second PCR was run for roughly 7 to 12 cycles. TCRdb fed the 5' RACE reads into MiXCR, producing one record per CDR3 protein. The sample yields 630,000 or so distinct CDR3 sequences, about a third seen once. Sequenced input: blood. These receptors were taken from a woman older than 75 in good health.

The chain combines TRBV2 with TRBJ2-7; 14 bases are shared with TRBD2. The end of the DNA fits TRBJ2-5 better, so the J call may be wrong. The CDR3 length is 17 residues. The germline V gene encodes CDR1 SNHLY and CDR2 FYNNEI. CDR3 nucleotide sequence: TGTGCCAGCAGCCCCGGACTAGCGGGGGGCCGTATGGAGACCCAGTACTTC. The encoded protein is CASSPGLAGGRMETQYF.

This clonotype was seen once. The chain is built from TRBV30 and TRBJ1-2; 8 nucleotides match TRBD1. V lost 3 bases, J lost 4 bases, and 7 bases stayed unmatched. This CDR3 is built from 14 residues. Looked up from germline, CDR1 is GTSNPN and CDR2 is SVGIG (reference sequence). As DNA, the CDR3 is TGTGCCTGGAGGGACAGGGTCATAAGCTATGGCTACACCTTC. This sequence encodes CAWRDRVISYGYTF.

There are a few counts of this clonotype. The rearrangement links TRBV12-3 or TRBV12-4 to TRBJ1-4, with 7 bases fitting TRBD1. V shed 7 bases and J 7 bases; nucleotides not matched to a gene: 12. The CDR3 length is 15 residues. This chain's CDR3 is CASTQRPQGGEKLFF. In nucleotides, the CDR3 is TGTGCCAGCACCCAACGGCCGCAGGGGGGTGAAAAACTGTTTTTT.

There are a few counts of this clonotype. A much larger clone sits a single nucleotide away, making a read error possible. The rearrangement joins TRBV29-1 to TRBJ2-5; a weak D match, TRBD1 (5 bases). The ends were cut back, 7 bases at V and 5 bases at J, with 14 bases in the middle. The germline gives CDR1 SQVTM, CDR2 ANQGSEA. The CDR3 loop spans 12 amino acids. The CDR3 bases are TGCAGCGCCGACGCAGGGTGTGAGACCCAGTACTTC. Translated, it gives CSADAGCETQYF.

This clonotype was counted between two and nine times. The genes are TRBV4-2 and TRBJ2-3, with 11 bases aligning to TRBD2. The germline V gene has CDR1 LGHNA and CDR2 YNFKEQ. CDR3 size: 15 residues. V trimming: 4 bases; J trimming: 5 bases; junction bases outside the gene matches: 5. CDR3 protein: CASSPTSGVVDTQYF. As DNA, the CDR3 is TGTGCCAGCAGCCCGACTAGCGGGGTCGTAGATACGCAGTATTTT.

This clonotype was observed at least ten times. The chain is built from TRBV10-3 and TRBJ1-2; D ambiguous. The CDR3 extends over 18 amino acids. Germline V gene data show CDR1 as ENHRY and CDR2 as SYGVKD. V was shortened by 4 bases and J by 2 bases, with 23 bases between the two germline ends. The CDR3: CAISGVGFEGAKNYGYTF. The DNA of the CDR3 is TGTGCCATCAGTGGGGTCGGGTTTGAGGGCGCAAAGAACTATGGCTACACCTTC.

The chain carries TRBV19 and TRBJ1-4; 7 positions match TRBD1. With V trimmed by 3 bases and J by 7 bases, 8 bases remained unmatched. The CDR3 extends over 15 amino acids. Germline V gene lookup returns CDR1 LNHDA and CDR2 SQIVND (reference sequence). CDR3 bases: TGTGCCAGTAGTATGGCCAGGGGGAGGGCTGAAAAACTGTTTTTT. Its protein product is CASSMARGRAEKLFF.

Comment on this clonotype: No conserved phenylalanine or tryptophan ends this CDR3, so it is likely a read error. The chain combines TRBV5-4 with TRBJ1-2; possible D gene TRBD1, 5 bases. With 2 bases removed from V and 6 bases from J, the gap between germline ends came to 5 bases. There are 11 residues in the CDR3. CDR1 and CDR2 from the germline V gene are SGHNT and YYREEE (reference sequence). CDR3 residues: CASSFRDGYTC. The CDR3 DNA reads as TGTGCCAGCAGCTTCAGGGATGGCTACACCTGC.

This clonotype was counted only a few times. The V gene is TRBV5-6, the J gene TRBJ1-2; D call uncertain. The germline gives CDR1 SGHDT, CDR2 YYEEEE. Trimming removed 0 bases at V and 3 bases at J, with 9 bases between. CDR3 length equals 14 residues. CDR3 residues: CASSLGPVDYGYTF. DNA for the CDR3: TGTGCCAGCAGCTTGGGACCAGTGGACTATGGCTACACCTTC.

This clonotype was counted many times. V gene TRBV6-4 combines with J gene TRBJ1-1, with D perhaps TRBD1 (6 bases). Germline V lookup: CDR1 MRHNA, CDR2 SNTAGT. V shed 3 bases and J shed 1 base, with 12 bases lying between them. The CDR3 extends over 15 amino acids. For the CDR3, the DNA is TGTGCCAGCAGTGAATCCCCGGGACAGAACACTGAAGCTTTCTTT. Residues: CASSESPGQNTEAFF.

A word on this clonotype: With a much larger clone just one base away, this may be a read error. The chain combines TRBV20-1 with TRBJ2-7; D may be TRBD1 (6 bases). CDR1 and CDR2 (germline): DFQATT, SNEGSKA (reference sequence). The CDR3 contains 12 residues. The CDR3 spells CRASNRDYEQYF. The CDR3 nucleotides read TGCAGGGCTAGCAACAGGGACTACGAGCAGTACTTC.

The chain couples TRBV18 to TRBJ2-4; 7 nucleotides agree with TRBD1. The assigned J gene may be wrong: the sequence end matches TRBJ2-7 better. This CDR3 is 13 amino acids long. Germline CDR1 KGHSH, CDR2 LQKENI. The chain's CDR3 is CASSPPGQYEQYF. CDR3 bases: TGTGCCAGCTCACCACCGGGACAGTACGAGCAGTACTTC.

The chain recombines TRBV29-1 with TRBJ2-3; the match to TRBD2 covers 8 bases. The V and J ends lost 3 bases and 1 base, in that order; junction bases with no gene match: 12. CDR3 length: 17 residues. The germline V gene has CDR1 SQVTM and CDR2 ANQGSEA. The CDR3 here is CSVEGLVGAGGTDTQYF. CDR3 bases: TGCAGCGTTGAGGGACTAGTGGGGGCAGGTGGCACAGATACGCAGTATTTT.

This clonotype has a count of ten or more. The gene calls are TRBV12-3 or TRBV12-4 and TRBJ1-6; tentatively, D is TRBD1 (5 bases). This CDR3 region has 14 residues. The ends were cut back, 2 bases at V and 8 bases at J, with 10 bases in the middle. DNA for the CDR3: TGTGCCAGCAGTTTACTTCAGGGAGATTCACCCCTCCACTTT. This sequence encodes CASSLLQGDSPLHF.

This clonotype has just one count. The J gene is TRBJ2-7, the V gene TRBV5-1, with TRBD2 as a possible D gene (5 bases). The CDR3 totals 14 residues. Germline lookup yields CDR1 SGHRS and CDR2 YFSETQ. V lost 4 bases to trimming and J lost 9 bases, with 20 bases between them. The CDR3 sequence is CASSPGDTTGGQYF. The CDR3, as DNA: TGCGCCAGCAGCCCCGGGGATACAACCGGAGGGCAGTACTTC.

The chain couples TRBV10-3 to TRBJ1-5; D possibly corresponds to TRBD1 (6 bases). The CDR3 extends over 18 amino acids. The V gene lost 10 bases and the J gene lost 0 bases, with 25 bases spanning the gap. Per the germline V gene, CDR1 is ENHRY and CDR2 is SYGVKD. Here the CDR3 reads CATAVRTGTTASNQPQHF. The CDR3 nucleotides are TGTGCCACCGCAGTAAGAACAGGGACCACCGCTAGCAATCAGCCCCAGCATTTT.

Ten or more counts support this clonotype. This chain uses TRBV12-3 or TRBV12-4 with TRBJ1-2; weak D call: TRBD1 (5 bases). CDR3 length: 14 residues. Trimming cost V 6 bases and J 3 bases, with 14 bases left between them. DNA of the CDR3: TGTGCCAGCAGCCGCGGGACGGTGGACTATGGCTACACCTTC. This translates into CASSRGTVDYGYTF.

This clonotype was recorded a few times. The gene calls are TRBV7-2 and TRBJ2-5; 9 nucleotides line up with TRBD2. V gave up 2 bases and J gave up 11 bases; unmatched junction bases: 15. The CDR3 loop spans 16 amino acids. CDR1 is SGHTA and CDR2 is FQGNSA in the germline V gene. Here the CDR3 reads CASSLSASGATNEQYF. In nucleotides, the CDR3 is TGTGCCAGCAGCTTAAGTGCTAGCGGGGCGACCAATGAGCAGTACTTC.

Worth noting for this clonotype: A clone one base away is much larger, so this may be a read error. The V gene is TRBV6-5, the J gene TRBJ2-1; 8 positions match TRBD1. CDR3 length: 13 residues. Germline CDR1 reads MNHEY; CDR2 reads SVGAGI. V trimming: 7 bases; J trimming: 12 bases; junction bases outside the gene matches: 11. The CDR3 DNA reads TGTGCCAGCAACTCAGGGGGCCGGGATGGGCAGTTCTTC. Translation: CASNSGGRDGQFF.

V is TRBV20-1 and J is TRBJ1-6, with TRBD1 matching 8 bases. The CDR3 runs to 15 residues. The J segment lost 0 bases and the V segment lost 5 bases, leaving 3 bases of the junction unmatched. Germline CDR1 reads DFQATT; CDR2 reads SNEGSKA (reference sequence). CDR3 nucleotides: TGCAGTGCTTTCGGACAGGGCTCCTATAATTCACCCCTCCACTTT. Translated: CSAFGQGSYNSPLHF.

This chain links TRBV7-2 with TRBJ2-3, with D tentatively TRBD1 or TRBD2 (5 bases each). The CDR3 is 14 residues long. V lost 5 bases and J 3 bases, leaving 12 bases between the germline ends. CDR1 is SGHTA, CDR2 FQGNSA, per germline. The CDR3 protein is CASSQMGETDTQYF. The CDR3 nucleotides read TGTGCCAGCAGCCAGATGGGGGAGACAGATACGCAGTATTTT.

The rearrangement joins TRBV28 to TRBJ1-2, with TRBD1 matching 8 bases. The germline V gene has CDR1 MDHEN and CDR2 SYDVKM. The ends lost 5 bases at V and 0 bases at J; junction bases unmatched: 11. CDR3 length: 17 amino acids. Here the CDR3 DNA reads TGTGCCAGCAGTGGAGGCGGCAGGGGGCAAGCTAACTATGGCTACACCTTC. As protein: CASSGGGRGQANYGYTF.

This clonotype was observed a handful of times. Here the CDR3 DNA reads TGTGCCAGCAGTACCACCAAGGGGAAAACTGAAGCTTTCTTT. Protein sequence: CASSTTKGKTEAFF. The chain uses TRBV6-6 and TRBJ1-1; possibly TRBD1 for D (5 bases). Trimming removed 5 bases at V and 5 bases at J, with 15 bases between. Germline V gives CDR1 MNHNY, CDR2 SVGAGI (reference sequence). The CDR3 extends over 14 amino acids.

Of note for this clonotype: Possible read error: a much larger clone is one base away. The rearrangement links TRBV12-3 or TRBV12-4 to TRBJ2-1, with 7 positions matching TRBD1. Trimming removed 6 bases from V and 13 bases from J; junction bases left unmatched: 9. This CDR3 comprises 12 residues. The DNA of the CDR3 is TGTGCCAGCAGCCAAACCGGACAGGCCCAGTTCTTC. Amino acid sequence: CASSQTGQAQFF.

V and J are TRBV4-1 and TRBJ2-2; tentatively, D is TRBD2 (7 bases). The germline V gene has CDR1 MGHRA and CDR2 YSYEKL. The V gene lost 0 bases and the J gene lost 1 base, with 15 bases spanning the gap. This CDR3 has 18 residues. The CDR3 is CASSQDPGGPVNTGELFF. The CDR3 nucleotides are TGCGCCAGCAGCCAAGATCCCGGGGGGCCCGTGAACACCGGGGAGCTGTTTTTT.

Turning to this clonotype: Being one base from a much bigger clone, this may be a read error. The chain is built from TRBV5-5 and TRBJ1-2, with no clear D. CDR1 is SGHKS and CDR2 is YYEKEE in the germline V gene (reference sequence). CDR3 length equals 13 residues. The CDR3: CASSLRAGDGFTF. The CDR3 nucleotides are TGTGCCAGCAGCTTGAGGGCAGGTGATGGCTTCACCTTC. Full variable domain (remainder filled in from reference TRBV5-5 and TRBJ1-2): DAGVTQSPTHLIKTRGQQVTLRCSPISGHKSVSWYQQVLGQGPQFIFQYYEKEERGRGNFPDRFSARQFPNYSSELNVNALLLGDSALYLCASSLRAGDGFTFGSGTRLTVV.

This clonotype was seen more than once but under ten times. The chain has TRBV4-2 and TRBJ1-6; D not resolved. V lost 0 bases and J lost 10, with 7 bases in between. Germline lookup yields CDR1 LGHNA and CDR2 YNFKEQ. The CDR3 loop spans 13 amino acids. CDR3 protein: CASSQERRSPLHF. The DNA for the CDR3 is TGTGCCAGCAGCCAAGAAAGACGCTCACCCCTCCACTTT.

There are many counts of this clonotype. The chain has TRBV20-1 and TRBJ2-7; 8 positions agree with TRBD2. The CDR3 sequence is 15 residues long. J was trimmed by 5 bases and V by 6 bases; bases with no gene match: 15. The germline CDR1 and CDR2 sequences are DFQATT and SNEGSKA (reference sequence). The CDR3 bases are TGCAGTGCCATTTCTCACGGGGGGGGCAGGAACGAGCAGTACTTC. This translates into CSAISHGGGRNEQYF.

Remarks on this clonotype: Possible read error: a much larger clone is one base away. This chain connects TRBV10-3 to TRBJ1-2, with TRBD1 as a possible D gene (6 bases). This CDR3 is built from 14 residues. Germline V gene sequence: CDR1 ENHRY, CDR2 SYGVKD. V was trimmed by 6 bases and J by 7 bases, leaving 18 bases between them. The CDR3, as DNA: TGTGCCATCAGGGAAAACAGGGCTTTGTCTGGCTACACCTTC. This codes for CAIRENRALSGYTF.

A word on this clonotype: A much larger clone is a single base away; this may be a read error. The V gene is TRBV7-2, the J gene TRBJ2-5, with D tentatively TRBD1 or TRBD2 (9 bases each). CDR3 length: 16 residues. Germline V CDR1 and CDR2: SGHTA, FQGNSA. CDR3 in amino acids: CASSLAGQGVVNEQYF. CDR3 DNA sequence: TGTGCCAGCAGCCTAGCGGGACAGGGTGTGGTTAATGAGCAGTACTTC.

J is TRBJ2-1 and V is TRBV29-1; unclear D gene. The CDR3 has 13 amino acids. Trimming pared 3 bases from V and 5 bases from J, leaving 11 bases between. Looked up from germline, CDR1 is SQVTM and CDR2 is ANQGSEA. CDR3 residues: CSVDVLGNNEQFF. The CDR3 nucleotides read TGCAGCGTTGACGTACTGGGGAACAATGAGCAGTTCTTC.